The rows below give T cell receptor beta chains drawn from one sample of a study of beta chain features in type 1 diabetes. Using immunoSEQ multiplex PCR, the repertoire was profiled, and TCRdb retains in-frame clones only, with some absent. The profile shows fewer than 350,000 clones, roughly 15% of them singletons. Sample: naive CD4+ T cells from blood. These receptors were taken from a man younger than 35 with type 1 diabetes. CDR3s include the opening cysteine and the closing phenylalanine or tryptophan. Fields, in order: clone size, J gene, D gene, V gene, CDR3 protein, CDR3 DNA. The D gene is left open where the match is weak. Rows give clone size only sometimes, using once, few, many, or a class for an expanded clone.

>few|TRBJ2-5|NA|TRBV7-2
CASSIRETQYF
TGTGCCAGCAGCATTCGAGAGACCCAGTACTTC
>few|TRBJ2-1|NA|TRBV7-2
CASSLSGVSYNEQFF
TGTGCCAGCAGCCTATCAGGGGTATCCTACAATGAGCAGTTCTTC
>few|TRBJ2-2|TRBD2|TRBV2
CASSGRGLAGGELFF
TGTGCCAGCAGTGGACGGGGACTAGCCGGCGGGGAGCTGTTTTTT
>NA|TRBJ2-5|NA|TRBV4-1
CASSPTLSGVETQYF
TGCGCCAGCAGCCCTACGCTCTCAGGGGTGGAGACCCAGTACTTC
>NA|TRBJ1-1|TRBD1|TRBV6-5
CASSSTGGSEAFF
TGTGCCAGCAGTTCGACAGGGGGATCTGAAGCTTTCTTT
>few|TRBJ1-3|NA|TRBV4-3
CASSQPGSGNTIYF
TGCGCCAGCAGCCAACCGGGCTCTGGAAACACCATATATTTT
>NA|TRBJ1-1|TRBD1|TRBV29-1
CSVGTGGKGRNTEAFF
TGCAGCGTCGGGACAGGCGGAAAGGGAAGGAACACTGAAGCTTTCTTT
>few|TRBJ2-5|NA|TRBV28
CASRKRAKETQYF
TGTGCCAGTCGTAAGCGGGCCAAAGAGACCCAGTACTTC
>NA|TRBJ2-3|TRBD2|TRBV4-1
CASSLPAGDTQYF
TGCGCCAGCAGCCTCCCGGCGGGGGACACGCAGTATTTT
>NA|TRBJ2-7|TRBD1|TRBV15
CATSGGTAYEQYF
TGTGCCACCAGCGGTGGGACAGCATACGAGCAGTACTTC
>NA|TRBJ1-6|NA|TRBV7-2
CASTPAGNYNSPLHF
TGTGCCAGCACCCCGGCAGGGAACTATAATTCACCCCTCCACTTT
>NA|TRBJ2-1|NA|TRBV7-9
CASSLRGAAYNEQFF
TGTGCCAGCAGCCTCCGGGGGGCGGCCTACAATGAGCAGTTCTTC
>few|TRBJ1-1|TRBD1|TRBV7-8
CASSLEGASTEAFF
TGTGCCAGCAGCTTGGAGGGGGCAAGCACTGAAGCTTTCTTT
>few|TRBJ2-6|NA|TRBV7-8
CASSLARGANVLTF
TGTGCCAGCAGCTTAGCGAGGGGGGCCAACGTCCTGACTTTC
>NA|TRBJ2-5|NA|TRBV6-6
CASRIDNYRYF
TGTGCCAGCAGGATAGACAATTATAGGTACTTC
>NA|TRBJ2-3|TRBD1|TRBV7-9
CASSTTGGPGSSTDTQYF
TGTGCCAGCAGCACCACAGGGGGCCCGGGTTCTAGCACAGATACGCAGTATTTT
>few|TRBJ1-1|NA|TRBV30
CAWSGRGEAFF
TGTGCCTGGAGTGGGCGGGGGGAAGCTTTCTTT
>NA|TRBJ2-7|TRBD1|TRBV19
CVSSRDRGHYYEQYF
TGTGTCAGTAGTCGCGACAGGGGGCATTACTACGAGCAGTACTTC
>few|TRBJ2-1|TRBD1|TRBV4-3
CASSQDLPGQTYNEQFF
TGCGCCAGCAGCCAAGATTTACCGGGACAGACCTACAATGAGCAGTTCTTC
>NA|TRBJ2-5|NA|TRBV19
CASSMGETQYF
TGTGCCAGTAGTATGGGCGAGACCCAGTACTTC
>few|TRBJ2-3|TRBD1|TRBV5-4
CASSPGQAYTDTQYF
TGTGCCAGCAGTCCCGGACAGGCTTACACAGATACGCAGTATTTT
>NA|TRBJ1-1|TRBD1|TRBV28
CASSVDRKNTEAFF
TGTGCCAGCAGTGTGGACAGGAAGAACACTGAAGCTTTCTTT
>few|TRBJ2-5|NA|TRBV27
CASMSGGADETQYF
TGTGCCAGCATGTCTGGGGGGGCTGATGAGACCCAGTACTTC
>NA|TRBJ1-5|TRBD1|TRBV5-1
CASSESGGSHQPQHF
TGCGCCAGCAGCGAATCAGGGGGGAGTCATCAGCCCCAGCATTTT
>NA|TRBJ1-1|TRBD1|TRBV5-1
CASSWDRGNTEAFF
TGCGCCAGCAGCTGGGACAGGGGTAACACTGAAGCTTTCTTT
>NA|TRBJ1-2|NA|TRBV29-1
CSVAGLLANYGYTF
TGCAGCGTCGCGGGACTTCTAGCTAACTATGGCTACACCTTC
>NA|TRBJ1-4|NA|TRBV5-4
CASSFMGGFNEKLFF
TGTGCCAGCAGCTTCATGGGGGGGTTTAATGAAAAACTGTTTTTT
>NA|TRBJ1-2|TRBD1|TRBV28
CASSLAGQGTIGYTF
TGTGCCAGCAGTCTTGCGGGACAGGGTACGATCGGCTACACCTTC
>once|TRBJ1-1|NA|TRBV16
CASSHYGGGTEAFF
TGTGCCAGCAGCCATTACGGGGGGGGGACTGAAGCTTTCTTT
>few|TRBJ1-6|TRBD1|TRBV6-4
CASSRTGRGSPLHF
TGTGCCAGCTCACGGACAGGGCGGGGTTCACCCCTCCACTTT
>NA|TRBJ2-3|TRBD2|TRBV2
CASSEMSGGTDTQYF
TGTGCCAGCAGTGAAATGAGCGGGGGCACAGATACGCAGTATTTT
>NA|TRBJ2-5|NA|TRBV18
CASSVGSLETQYF
TGTGCCAGCTCCGTCGGGAGTCTAGAGACCCAGTACTTC
>few|TRBJ2-7|NA|TRBV5-1
CASSTGTFNEQYF
TGCGCCAGCAGCACGGGGACTTTCAACGAGCAGTACTTC